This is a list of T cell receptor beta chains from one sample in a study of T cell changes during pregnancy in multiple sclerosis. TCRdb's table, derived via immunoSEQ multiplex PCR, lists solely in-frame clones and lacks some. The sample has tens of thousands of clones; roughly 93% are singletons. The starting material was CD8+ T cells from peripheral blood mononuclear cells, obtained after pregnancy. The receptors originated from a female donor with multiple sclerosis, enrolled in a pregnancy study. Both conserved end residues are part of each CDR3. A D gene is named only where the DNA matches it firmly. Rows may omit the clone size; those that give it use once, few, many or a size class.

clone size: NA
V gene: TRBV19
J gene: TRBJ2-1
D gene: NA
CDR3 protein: CASSVSGYRNEQFF
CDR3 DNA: TGTGCCAGTAGTGTGAGCGGGTACCGAAATGAGCAGTTCTTC

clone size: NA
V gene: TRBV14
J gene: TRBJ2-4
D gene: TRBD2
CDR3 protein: CASSQAVAGGPDIQYF
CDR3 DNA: TGTGCCAGCAGCCAAGCGGTAGCGGGAGGGCCGGACATTCAGTACTTC

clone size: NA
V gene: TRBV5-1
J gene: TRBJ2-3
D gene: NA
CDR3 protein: CASSQLGTDTQYF
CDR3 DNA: TGCGCCAGCAGCCAACTAGGCACAGATACGCAGTATTTT

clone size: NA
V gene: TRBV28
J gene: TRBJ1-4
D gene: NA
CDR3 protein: CASSRQRIATNEKLFF
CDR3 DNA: TGTGCCAGCAGTCGACAGAGAATTGCAACTAATGAAAAACTGTTTTTT

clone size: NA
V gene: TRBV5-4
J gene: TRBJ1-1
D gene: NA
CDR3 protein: CASSQGTEAFF
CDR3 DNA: TGTGCCAGCAGCCAGGGTACCGAAGCTTTCTTT

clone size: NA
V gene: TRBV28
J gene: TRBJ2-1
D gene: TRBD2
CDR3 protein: CASSLLLAGVGYNEQFF
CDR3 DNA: TGTGCCAGCAGTTTATTACTAGCGGGAGTTGGGTACAATGAGCAGTTCTTC

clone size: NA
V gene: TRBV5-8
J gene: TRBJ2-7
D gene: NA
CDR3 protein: CASSFRGSSYEQYF
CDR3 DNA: TGTGCCAGCAGCTTTAGAGGGAGCTCCTACGAGCAGTACTTC

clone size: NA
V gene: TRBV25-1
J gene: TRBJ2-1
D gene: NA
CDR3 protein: CASSQGEQFF
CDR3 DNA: TGTGCCAGCAGTCAGGGTGAGCAGTTCTTC

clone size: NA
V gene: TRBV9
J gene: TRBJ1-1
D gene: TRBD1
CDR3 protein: CASSPIRDRDLNTEAFF
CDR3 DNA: TGTGCCAGCAGCCCCATCCGGGACAGGGACCTTAACACTGAAGCTTTCTTT

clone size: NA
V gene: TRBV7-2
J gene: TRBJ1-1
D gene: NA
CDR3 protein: CASSLGGGVETEAFF
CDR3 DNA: TGTGCCAGCAGCTTAGGGGGAGGGGTTGAGACTGAAGCTTTCTTT

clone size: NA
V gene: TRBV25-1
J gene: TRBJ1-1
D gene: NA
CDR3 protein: CASKAGLVSEAFF
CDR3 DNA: TGTGCCAGCAAAGCCGGTCTGGTGTCTGAAGCTTTCTTT

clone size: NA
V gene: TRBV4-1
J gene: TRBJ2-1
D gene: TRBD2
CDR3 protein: CASSQKISGLAGYNEQFF
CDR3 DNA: TGCGCCAGCAGCCAAAAAATCTCAGGACTAGCGGGTTACAATGAGCAGTTCTTC

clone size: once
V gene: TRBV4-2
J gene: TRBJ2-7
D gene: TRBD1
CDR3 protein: CASSQGTGDHYEQYF
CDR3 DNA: TGTGCCAGCAGCCAAGGGACAGGGGATCACTACGAGCAGTACTTC

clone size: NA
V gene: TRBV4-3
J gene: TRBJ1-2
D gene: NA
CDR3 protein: CASSQSPGGGGYTF
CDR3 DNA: TGCGCCAGCAGCCAGAGCCCGGGGGGCGGAGGCTACACCTTC

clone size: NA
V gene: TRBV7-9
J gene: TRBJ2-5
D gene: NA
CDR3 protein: CASSLVSASWFEETQYF
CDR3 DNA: TGTGCCAGCAGCTTAGTATCGGCTAGCTGGTTCGAAGAGACCCAGTACTTC

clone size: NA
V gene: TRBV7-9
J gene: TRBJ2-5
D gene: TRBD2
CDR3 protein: CASSPWGGTSGEETQYF
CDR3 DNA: TGTGCCAGCAGCCCATGGGGGGGGACTAGCGGTGAAGAGACCCAGTACTTC

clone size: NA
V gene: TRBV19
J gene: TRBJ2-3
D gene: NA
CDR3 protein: CASSLSTDTQYF
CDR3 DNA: TGTGCCAGTAGCCTCAGCACAGATACGCAGTATTTT

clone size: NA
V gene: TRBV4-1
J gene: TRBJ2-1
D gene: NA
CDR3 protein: CASSQESRKYNEQFF
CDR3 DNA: TGCGCCAGCAGCCAAGAGTCCAGGAAATACAATGAGCAGTTCTTC

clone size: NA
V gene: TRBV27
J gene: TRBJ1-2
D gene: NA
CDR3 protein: CASSPIWGDYGYTF
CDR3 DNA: TGTGCCAGCAGTCCCATTTGGGGAGACTATGGCTACACCTTC

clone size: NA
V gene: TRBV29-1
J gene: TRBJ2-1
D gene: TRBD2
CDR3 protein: CSVEGLVINEQFF
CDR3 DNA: TGCAGCGTTGAGGGACTAGTTATCAATGAGCAGTTCTTC

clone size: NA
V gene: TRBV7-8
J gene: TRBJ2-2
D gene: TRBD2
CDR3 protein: CASSPGTTNTGELFF
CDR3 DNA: TGTGCCAGCAGCCCTGGGACTACCAACACCGGGGAGCTGTTTTTT

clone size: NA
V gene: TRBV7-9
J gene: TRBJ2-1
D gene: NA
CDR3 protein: CASSPGNNEQFF
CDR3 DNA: TGTGCCAGCAGCCCAGGCAACAATGAGCAGTTCTTC

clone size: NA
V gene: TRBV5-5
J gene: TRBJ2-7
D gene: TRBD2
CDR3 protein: CASSGEGIGEQYF
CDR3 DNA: TGTGCCAGCAGCGGGGAGGGGATTGGGGAGCAGTACTTC

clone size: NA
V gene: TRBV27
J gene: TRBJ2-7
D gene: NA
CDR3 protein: CASRLGVGAGYEQYF
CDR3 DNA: TGTGCCAGCAGACTAGGGGTGGGGGCCGGGTACGAGCAGTACTTC

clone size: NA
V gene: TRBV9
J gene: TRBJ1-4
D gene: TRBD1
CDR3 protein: CASSSFGDRTEKLFF
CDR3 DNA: TGTGCCAGCAGCTCCTTTGGGGACAGGACTGAAAAACTGTTTTTT

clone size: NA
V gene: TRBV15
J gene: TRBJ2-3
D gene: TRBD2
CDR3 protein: CATSFWSGVTDTQYF
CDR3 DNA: TGTGCCACCAGCTTTTGGAGCGGGGTCACAGATACGCAGTATTTT

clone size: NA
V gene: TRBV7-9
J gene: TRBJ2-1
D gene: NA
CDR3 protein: CASSFPVSYNEQFF
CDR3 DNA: TGTGCCAGCAGCTTTCCGGTCTCTTACAATGAGCAGTTCTTC

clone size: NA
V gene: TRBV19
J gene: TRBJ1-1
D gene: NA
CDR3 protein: CASIPGRNTEAFF
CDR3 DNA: TGTGCCAGTATTCCGGGGAGAAACACTGAAGCTTTCTTT

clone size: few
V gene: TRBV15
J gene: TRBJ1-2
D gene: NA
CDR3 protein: CATRHHRDGYTF
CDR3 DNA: TGTGCCACCAGGCACCACAGGGATGGCTACACCTTC

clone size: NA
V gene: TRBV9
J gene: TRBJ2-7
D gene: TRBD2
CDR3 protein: CASSGGGGSYEQYF
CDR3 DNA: TGTGCCAGCAGCGGGGGGGGTGGCTCCTACGAGCAGTACTTC

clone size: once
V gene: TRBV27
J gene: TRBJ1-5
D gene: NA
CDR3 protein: CASSLGGGNQPQHF
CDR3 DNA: TGTGCCAGCAGCCTGGGAGGGGGTAATCAGCCCCAGCATTTT